These 24 T cell receptor beta chains originate from one sample sequenced in a study of CD8+CD57+ T cells in acquired aplastic anemia. Whoever was chosen for sequencing had shown CD8+CD57+ cell expansion by flow cytometry. TCR beta VDJ and CDR3 profiles were obtained from a genomic DNA template. In TCRdb, the reads were re-called with MiXCR into one record per CDR3 protein. The profile covers over 150,000 distinct CDR3 sequences, with roughly two thirds appearing a single time and approximately 42% taken by the ten largest. The sample taken for sequencing was sorted CD4+, CD8+, or CD8+CD57+ T cells (not recorded which) from PBMCs. Receptor source: a human donor with aplastic anemia.

The chain links TRBV6-4 to TRBJ2-2, with TRBD1 matching 9 bases. Germline V gene lookup returns CDR1 MRHNA and CDR2 SNTAGT. Trimming at V came to 5 bases and at J to 6 bases, leaving 13 bases not matched to a gene. This CDR3 comprises 17 residues. The CDR3 protein is CASSYGPRDREAGELFF. CDR3 nucleotides: TGTGCCAGCAGTTACGGCCCTAGGGACAGGGAAGCCGGGGAGCTGTTTTTT.

The V call is TRBV9, the J call TRBJ2-1, with D tentatively TRBD2 (5 bases). V was clipped by 0 bases and J by 2 bases, with 9 bases between them. The CDR3 is 15 amino acids. Germline CDR1 and CDR2: SGDLS and YYNGEE. The CDR3 DNA reads as TGTGCCAGCAGCGTAGGTCTAGCTGCCTACAATGAGCAGTTCTTC. This encodes CASSVGLAAYNEQFF.

The rearrangement links TRBV24-1 to TRBJ2-7; 9 bases agree with TRBD2. V lost 7 bases and J lost 2; bases outside the gene matches: 5. Germline V gene sequence: CDR1 KGHDR, CDR2 SFDVKD. This CDR3 is built from 14 residues. This CDR3 is CATSLGLAPYEQYF. The CDR3 region has the DNA TGTGCCACCAGCCTCGGACTAGCGCCCTACGAGCAGTACTTC.

The rearrangement links TRBV7-9 to TRBJ1-5; 7 bases fit TRBD1. V lost 4 bases, J lost 4 bases, and 4 bases stayed unmatched. The CDR3 sequence is 14 residues long. Germline CDR1 SEHNR, CDR2 FQNEAQ (reference sequence). CDR3 DNA: TGTGCCAGCAGCTCCAAACAGGGGAATCAGCCCCAGCATTTT. Protein: CASSSKQGNQPQHF. The full variable domain, completed using reference TRBV7-9 and TRBJ1-5, is DTGVSQNPRHKITKRGQNVTFRCDPISEHNRLYWYRQTLGQGPEFLTYFQNEAQLEKSRLLSDRFSAERPKGSFSTLEIQRTEQGDSAMYLCASSSKQGNQPQHFGDGTRLSIL.

This clonotype was counted a few times. This chain links TRBV6-1 with TRBJ1-5; the D is unclear. V lost 5 bases, J lost 0 bases, and 11 bases lay in between. This CDR3 has 15 residues. Germline V gene sequence: CDR1 MNHNS, CDR2 SASEGT. DNA of the CDR3: TGTGCCAGCAGTCTAATTGTGTATAGCAATCAGCCCCAGCATTTT. The encoded protein is CASSLIVYSNQPQHF.

The chain joins TRBV7-3 to TRBJ2-1; TRBD2 aligns across 11 bases. Trimming took 6 bases from V and 7 from J; bases not matched to a gene: 2. Germline V gene sequence: CDR1 SGHTA, CDR2 FQGTGA. This CDR3 comprises 13 residues. The CDR3 spells CASSTSGGNEQFF. The CDR3 DNA reads TGTGCCAGCAGTACTAGCGGGGGAAATGAGCAGTTCTTC.

The rearrangement uses TRBV12-3 or TRBV12-4 and TRBJ2-7, with D possibly matching TRBD2 (5 bases). CDR3 length: 13 residues. V lost 4 bases to trimming and J lost 2 bases, with 9 bases between them. DNA for the CDR3: TGTGCCAGCAGTTCAACGGGAACCTACGAGCAGTACTTC. Translation gives CASSSTGTYEQYF.

The rearrangement links TRBV2 to TRBJ1-2; D is possibly TRBD1 (5 bases). The CDR3 is 15 amino acids. From germline, CDR1 is SNHLY and CDR2 FYNNEI. V lost 2 bases and J lost 5, with 15 bases in between. CDR3 sequence reads: CASSEQQGERYGYTF. The CDR3 DNA is TGTGCCAGCAGTGAACAGCAGGGTGAGAGGTATGGCTACACCTTC. Together with reference TRBV2 and TRBJ1-2, the CDR3 gives the full variable domain: EPEVTQTPSHQVTQMGQEVILRCVPISNHLYFYWYRQILGQKVEFLVSFYNNEISEKSEIFDDQFSVERPDGSNFTLKIRSTKLEDSAMYFCASSEQQGERYGYTFGSGTRLTVV.

This clonotype was detected a few times. This sequence joins TRBV20-1 and TRBJ1-6; 8 positions agree with TRBD1. Germline V gene lookup returns CDR1 DFQATT and CDR2 SNEGSKA (reference sequence). V lost 5 bases, J lost 10 bases, and 10 bases stayed unmatched. The CDR3 consists of 14 residues. CDR3 residues: CSAPLGQGGSPLHF. CDR3 nucleotide sequence: TGCAGTGCTCCGCTTGGACAGGGAGGATCACCCCTCCACTTT.

The gene calls are TRBV9 and TRBJ1-1; no firm D call. The CDR3 is 14 residues long. With 0 bases removed from V and 3 bases from J, the gap between germline ends came to 9 bases. Germline CDR1 reads SGDLS; CDR2 reads YYNGEE. CDR3 DNA sequence: TGTGCCAGCAGCGTAGCTCCGGGGTACACTGAAGCTTTCTTT. Translating gives CASSVAPGYTEAFF.

The J gene is TRBJ2-6, the V gene TRBV7-6; D is ambiguous. CDR1 is SGHVS and CDR2 is FNYEAQ in the germline V gene. V was pared by 0 bases and J by 2 bases, with 5 bases between. The CDR3 loop spans 15 amino acids. The CDR3 protein is CASSLAVTGANVLTF. The DNA of the CDR3 is TGTGCCAGCAGCTTAGCCGTGACTGGGGCCAACGTCCTGACTTTC.

This clonotype was observed a few times. This sequence joins TRBV7-2 and TRBJ1-6, with D possibly TRBD1 on 6 matching bases. V was trimmed by 5 bases and J by 7 bases, leaving 12 bases between them. The germline V gene encodes CDR1 SGHTA and CDR2 FQGNSA. The CDR3 has 14 amino acids. The CDR3 DNA reads as TGTGCCAGCAGCATACTGGACAGCAATTCACCCCTCCACTTT. This gives the protein CASSILDSNSPLHF.

This chain connects TRBV15 to TRBJ2-7; no clear D gene. V lost 0 bases to trimming and J lost 2 bases, with 2 bases between them. The CDR3 runs to 12 residues. CDR1 and CDR2 from the germline V gene are LNHNV and YYDKDF (reference sequence). The CDR3 sequence: CATSREAYEQYF. Written as DNA, the CDR3 is TGTGCCACCAGCAGAGAGGCCTACGAGCAGTACTTC.

The V and J genes are TRBV6-1 and TRBJ1-3; 7 nucleotides match TRBD1. The CDR3 has 15 residues. Germline V lookup: CDR1 MNHNS, CDR2 SASEGT. The J segment lost 3 bases and the V segment lost 4 bases, leaving 6 bases of the junction unmatched. The CDR3 protein is CASSGDSYLGNTIYF. The DNA for the CDR3 is TGTGCCAGCAGTGGGGACAGCTACCTTGGAAACACCATATATTTT.

This rearrangement joins TRBV7-2 to TRBJ2-1, with 7 bases that match TRBD1. This CDR3 has 14 residues. Germline CDR1 is SGHTA and CDR2 is FQGNSA. V gave up 2 bases and J gave up 9 bases; unmatched junction bases: 7. Here the CDR3 reads CASSLSRGNSEQFF. The CDR3 nucleotides read TGTGCCAGCAGCTTAAGCAGGGGGAACAGTGAGCAGTTCTTC.

This chain links TRBV7-3 with TRBJ1-6, with a tentative D call TRBD1 (5 bases). The CDR3 sequence is 15 residues long. The V and J ends lost 0 bases and 6 bases respectively, with 9 bases between them. Germline assignment: CDR1 SGHTA and CDR2 FQGTGA. The CDR3 DNA reads as TGTGCCAGCAGCTTAACCGCAGGGTTTAATTCACCCCTCCACTTT. Its protein product is CASSLTAGFNSPLHF.

This clonotype was observed a single time. This chain links TRBV9 with TRBJ2-3; TRBD1 is a possible D gene (5 bases). V was cut by 0 bases and J by 4 bases, with 12 bases left in between. Looked up from germline, CDR1 is SGDLS and CDR2 is YYNGEE. This CDR3 has 15 amino acids. The CDR3 sequence: CASSVGQPGPDTQYF. The CDR3 coding sequence is TGTGCCAGCAGCGTAGGACAACCAGGGCCAGATACGCAGTATTTT.

The chain is built from TRBV5-4 and TRBJ2-5, with a weak D call TRBD1 (5 bases). The CDR3 spans 15 residues. V was pared by 0 bases and J by 4 bases, with 13 bases between. Germline V gene sequence: CDR1 SGHNT, CDR2 YYREEE (reference sequence). As DNA, the CDR3 is TGTGCCAGCAGCTTGGGGCAGGGCGGAGTAGAGACCCAGTACTTC. As protein: CASSLGQGGVETQYF.

This clonotype was observed a few times. The chain employs TRBV5-1 and TRBJ2-7; D gene unclear. The CDR3 sequence is 15 residues long. Germline V gene data show CDR1 as SGHRS and CDR2 as YFSETQ. V lost 3 bases and J lost 5, with 18 bases in between. CDR3 coding DNA: TGCGCCAGCAGCTCCGCCGGTTACCGAGAAGACGAGCAGTACTTC. It encodes CASSSAGYREDEQYF.

This clonotype showed up just once. The chain combines TRBV2 with TRBJ2-2; the match to TRBD2 covers 9 bases. CDR1 is SNHLY, CDR2 FYNNEI, per germline. The CDR3 is 14 residues long. With 11 bases clipped from V and 5 bases from J, the junction kept 9 bases outside the gene matches. The CDR3 nucleotides read TGTGCCGGCGGGGGGGGCTGGGGAACCGGGGAGCTGTTTTTT. Translated: CAGGGGWGTGELFF.

This sequence joins TRBV19 and TRBJ1-5; tentatively, D is TRBD1 (5 bases). The germline gives CDR1 LNHDA, CDR2 SQIVND (reference sequence). The CDR3 runs 13 residues. Trimming took 6 bases from V and 7 from J, leaving 13 bases between them. The CDR3 region is CASRGIRGQPQHF. Written as DNA, the CDR3 is TGTGCCAGTAGAGGGATTCGGGGGCAGCCCCAGCATTTT.

As for this clonotype: A read error may produce the germline difference seen at one junction end. The V call is TRBV2, the J call TRBJ2-7; 10 bases are a match to TRBD1. Germline lookup yields CDR1 SNHLY and CDR2 FYNNEI. The CDR3 loop spans 13 amino acids. CDR3 nucleotide sequence: TGTGGCAGCAGGGACAGGGGATCCTACGAGCAGTACTTC. Translated, it gives CGSRDRGSYEQYF.

The chain has TRBV5-1 and TRBJ2-7, with 8 bases identical to TRBD2. The CDR3 sequence is 17 residues long. V lost 0 bases to trimming and J lost 0 bases; unmatched junction nucleotides: 8. CDR1 and CDR2 from the germline V gene are SGHRS and YFSETQ. DNA for the CDR3: TGCGCCAGCAGCTTGGAGCCTAGCGGGTCGAGCTCCTACGAGCAGTACTTC. It codes for CASSLEPSGSSSYEQYF.

As for this clonotype: The missing conserved phenylalanine or tryptophan at the end of this CDR3 makes a read error likely. V is TRBV30 and J is TRBJ2-1; D unresolved. Germline-derived CDR1 and CDR2 are GTSNPN and SVGIG (reference sequence). The CDR3 sequence is 13 residues long. V was trimmed by 4 bases and J by 4 bases, leaving 11 bases between them. The CDR3: CAWNGGRYNEQFL. For the CDR3, the DNA is TGTGCCTGGAATGGCGGTCGTTACAATGAGCAGTTCCTC.